The sample holds one count of the clone carrying this TCR beta chain. The data derive from a study of PD-1 blockade in classical Hodgkin lymphoma. Sequencing was performed with immunoSEQ multiplex PCR; in TCRdb, only in-frame clones are kept and a portion is missing. The profile shows nearly 55,000 clones, over 75% of them singletons. Every single patient, without exception, relapsed after autologous stem cell transplantation, and brentuximab vedotin exposure varied. Unmatched junction bases numbered 2, after V lost 4 bases and J lost 2 bases. Germline V gives CDR1 MNHEY, CDR2 SMNVEV (reference sequence). CDR3 size: 14 residues.

The rearrangement uses TRBV27 and TRBJ2-1; 7 bases are a match to TRBD2. The source of this sequence is a human donor with classical Hodgkin lymphoma. The starting material was peripheral blood mononuclear cells (PBMCs), obtained at baseline. The CDR3 region is CASSSSGPYNEQFF. The CDR3 nucleotides are TGTGCCAGCAGTTCTAGCGGACCCTACAATGAGCAGTTCTTC.